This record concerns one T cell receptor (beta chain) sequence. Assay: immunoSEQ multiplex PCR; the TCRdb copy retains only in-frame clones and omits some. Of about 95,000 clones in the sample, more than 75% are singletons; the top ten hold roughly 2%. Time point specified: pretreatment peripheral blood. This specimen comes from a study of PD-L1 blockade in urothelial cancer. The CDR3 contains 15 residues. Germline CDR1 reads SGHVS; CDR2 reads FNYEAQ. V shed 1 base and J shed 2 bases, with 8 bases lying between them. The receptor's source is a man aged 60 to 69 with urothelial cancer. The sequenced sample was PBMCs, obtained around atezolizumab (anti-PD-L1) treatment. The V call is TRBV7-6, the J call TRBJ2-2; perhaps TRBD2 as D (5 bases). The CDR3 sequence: CASSLVGVNTGELFF. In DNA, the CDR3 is TGTGCCAGCAGCTTAGTCGGGGTAAACACCGGGGAGCTGTTTTTT.